The entry that follows covers one T cell receptor (beta chain) sequence. Its target is not known. The CDR3 extends over 12 amino acids. Germline V gene sequence: CDR1 SEHNR, CDR2 FQNEAQ (reference sequence). V lost 11 bases, J lost 5 bases, and 15 bases lay in between. Healthy bone marrow donors made up the donor group. This sample stems from a study of cytomegalovirus exposure and HLA in healthy donors. About the study: Out of 300 to 500 genotyped donors, approximately 84% belonged to the Caucasian-associated ancestry cluster.

60 Vbeta and 13 Jbeta primers were used in PCR. Data came from immunoSEQ multiplex PCR; TCRdb stores just in-frame clones and leaves some out. The sample consists of over 150,000 clones, around 72% of them appearing once. Overall study results and limits: Several top significant clusters appeared, in a later analysis, to be linked to common viral pathogens.

The receptor was isolated from a man between 50 and 59 years old in good health and CMV-seronegative. The chain has TRBV7-9 and TRBJ1-1; D is perhaps TRBD1 (6 bases). The sample consisted of PBMCs. CDR3 in DNA: TGTGCCTCTGGGGGGGGGCTTACTGAAGCTTTCTTT. Amino acids: CASGGGLTEAFF. Supplemented by reference TRBV7-9 and TRBJ1-1, the full variable domain reads DTGVSQNPRHKITKRGQNVTFRCDPISEHNRLYWYRQTLGQGPEFLTYFQNEAQLEKSRLLSDRFSAERPKGSFSTLEIQRTEQGDSAMYLCASGGGLTEAFFGQGTRLTVV.